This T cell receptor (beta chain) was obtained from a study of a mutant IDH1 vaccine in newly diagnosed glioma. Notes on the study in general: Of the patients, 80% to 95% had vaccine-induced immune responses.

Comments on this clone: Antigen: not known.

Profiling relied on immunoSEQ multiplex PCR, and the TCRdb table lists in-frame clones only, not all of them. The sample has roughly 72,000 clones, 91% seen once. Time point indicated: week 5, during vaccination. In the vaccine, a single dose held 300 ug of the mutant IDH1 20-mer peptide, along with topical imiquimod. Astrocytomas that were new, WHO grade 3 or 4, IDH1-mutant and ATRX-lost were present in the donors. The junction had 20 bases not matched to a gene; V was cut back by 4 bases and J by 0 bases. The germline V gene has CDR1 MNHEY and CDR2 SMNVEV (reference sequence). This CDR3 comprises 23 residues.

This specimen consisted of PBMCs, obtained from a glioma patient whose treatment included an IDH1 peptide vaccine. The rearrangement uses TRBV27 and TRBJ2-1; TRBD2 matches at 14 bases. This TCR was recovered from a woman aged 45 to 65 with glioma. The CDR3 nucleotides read TGTGCCAGCAGTTCACCGGGACAGGGACGGACTAGCGGGAGGACACTCTCCTACAATGAGCAGTTCTTC. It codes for CASSSPGQGRTSGRTLSYNEQFF.